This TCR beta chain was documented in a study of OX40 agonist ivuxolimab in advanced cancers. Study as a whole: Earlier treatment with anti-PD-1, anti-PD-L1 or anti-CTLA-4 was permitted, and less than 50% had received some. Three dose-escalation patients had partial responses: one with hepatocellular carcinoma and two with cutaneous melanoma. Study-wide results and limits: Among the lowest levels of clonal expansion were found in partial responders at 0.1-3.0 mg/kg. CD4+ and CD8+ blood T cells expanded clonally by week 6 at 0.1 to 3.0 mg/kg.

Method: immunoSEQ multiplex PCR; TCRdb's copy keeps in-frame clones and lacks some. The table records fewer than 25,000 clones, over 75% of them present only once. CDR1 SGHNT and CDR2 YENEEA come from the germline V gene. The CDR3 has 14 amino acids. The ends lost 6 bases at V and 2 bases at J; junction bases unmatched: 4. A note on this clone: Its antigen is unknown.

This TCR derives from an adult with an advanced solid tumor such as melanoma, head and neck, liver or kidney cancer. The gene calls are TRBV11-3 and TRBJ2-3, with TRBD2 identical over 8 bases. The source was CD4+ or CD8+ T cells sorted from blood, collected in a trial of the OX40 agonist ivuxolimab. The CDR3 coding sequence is TGTGCCAGCAGTGTCGGGGGGGCCACAGATACGCAGTATTTT. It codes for CASSVGGATDTQYF.